The following is a T cell receptor beta chain sequence with its context. The antigen remains unidentified. Germline assignment: CDR1 ENHRY and CDR2 SYGVKD. The CDR3 runs to 15 residues. V lost 4 bases, J lost 9 bases, and 18 bases lay in between. This specimen belongs to a study of shared clonotypes between healthy human individuals. Study details: Each donor's CD8 memory used one plate, CD8 naive two, each CD4 subset three. Regarding the study as a whole: Blood was the only sampled material, and tissue repertoires likely differ. Expectations were that clonotype sharing among donors would be affected by sequencing depth. Naive CD4 clonotype sharing across a few donors was approximately 5%.

Sequencing was performed with immunoSEQ multiplex PCR; in TCRdb, only in-frame clones are kept and a portion is missing. The repertoire includes some 300,000 clones, more than 60% of them detected once, and roughly 10% sits in the top ten. The chain links TRBV10-3 to TRBJ2-2, with TRBD1 as a possible D gene (7 bases). The sequenced sample consisted of memory CD4+ T cells sorted from blood. Subset: CD45RA-negative fraction. This receptor was identified in a man aged 25-45 years in good health. CDR3 region: CAISAGDSFSRELFF. In DNA, the CDR3 is TGTGCCATCAGTGCGGGGGACAGTTTTTCGAGGGAGCTGTTTTTT.